The 21 T cell receptor beta chains given below trace back to one sample, sequenced in a study of T-cell memory formation after mild COVID-19. TCRdb ran MiXCR on the 5' RACE reads and lists one entry per CDR3 protein. The repertoire includes 410,000 or so distinct CDR3 sequences, roughly a quarter of them detected once, and roughly 13% sits in the top ten. Sample: PBMCs or a T cell subset sorted from them (not recorded which). All receptors derive from an adult woman who had mild COVID-19 (a few samples of this study predate the infection). Cell type and time point are not known.

V gene TRBV12-5 combines with J gene TRBJ2-1; 9 positions agree with TRBD2. Looked up from germline, CDR1 is LGHNT and CDR2 is FRNRAP. With V trimmed by 0 bases and J by 7 bases, 13 bases remained unmatched. This CDR3 spans 18 amino acids. The CDR3 reads CASGLVYIAGVRMNEQFF. CDR3 in DNA: TGTGCTAGTGGTTTGGTATATATAGCGGGAGTTAGGATGAATGAGCAGTTCTTC.

V usage is TRBV4-2 and J usage is TRBJ2-2; TRBD2 matches at 7 bases. Germline CDR1 LGHNA, CDR2 YNFKEQ. Losses at the gene ends were 0 bases for V and 7 bases for J; bases not matched to a gene: 8. The CDR3 has 16 amino acids. The CDR3 spells CASSQDVTGLLGELFF. Here the CDR3 DNA reads TGTGCCAGCAGCCAAGATGTAACGGGACTACTCGGGGAGCTGTTTTTT.

The chain links TRBV4-1 to TRBJ2-7; 10 bases align to TRBD2. V trimming: 1 base; J trimming: 8 bases; junction bases outside the gene matches: 11. The CDR3 is made up of 16 amino acids. Germline V gene data show CDR1 as MGHRA and CDR2 as YSYEKL. The CDR3 DNA reads as TGCGCCAGCAGCCAAGTTGGCCTAGCGGGGGCAGAAAAGCAGTACTTC. Protein product: CASSQVGLAGAEKQYF.

The chain uses TRBV7-7 and TRBJ2-2; D might be TRBD1 (5 bases). The CDR3 spans 14 residues. V dropped 1 base and J dropped 6 bases, with 9 bases sitting between them. Germline V gene data show CDR1 as SSHAT and CDR2 as FNYEAQ (reference sequence). In nucleotides, the CDR3 is TGTGCCAGCAGCTTAGATCAGGGCGCCGGGGAGCTGTTTTTT. Amino acids: CASSLDQGAGELFF.

There are a few counts of this clonotype. The chain couples TRBV5-5 to TRBJ2-3; 10 bases line up with TRBD2. Trimming removed 2 bases from V and 5 bases from J; junction bases left unmatched: 8. CDR1 SGHKS and CDR2 YYEKEE come from the germline V gene (reference sequence). CDR3 length: 16 residues. The CDR3 DNA reads TGTGCCAGCAGCTTTGGAGCGGGGGGGCAATTAGATACGCAGTATTTT. This encodes CASSFGAGGQLDTQYF.

This clonotype was observed a handful of times. The chain carries TRBV6-2 or TRBV6-3 and TRBJ2-2; 8 bases map to TRBD1. V lost 6 bases and J lost 3; bases outside the gene matches: 6. CDR1 and CDR2 (germline): MNHEY, SVGEGT. The CDR3 contains 15 residues. CDR3 amino acids: CASRPDRAYTGELFF. The CDR3 DNA reads as TGTGCCAGCAGGCCGGACAGGGCCTACACCGGGGAGCTGTTTTTT.

The V call is TRBV29-1, the J call TRBJ1-2, with 10 bases that match TRBD1. The CDR3 sequence is 14 residues long. V shed 5 bases, J shed 6 bases, and the junction held 9 bases outside the gene matches. Germline V gives CDR1 SQVTM, CDR2 ANQGSEA. The DNA for the CDR3 is TGCAGCGTTCCGGGACAGGGGAGGGAAAATGGCTACACCTTC. Translated: CSVPGQGRENGYTF.

This clonotype was detected only once. The chain combines TRBV5-6 with TRBJ1-6, with D perhaps TRBD1 (6 bases). V gave up 1 base and J gave up 6 bases, with 14 bases separating them. Germline V gene sequence: CDR1 SGHDT, CDR2 YYEEEE. CDR3 length: 16 residues. This CDR3 reads CASSLSGQPFNSPLHF. The CDR3 nucleotides read TGTGCCAGCAGCTTGTCTGGACAGCCATTTAATTCACCCCTCCACTTT.

CDR3 amino acids: CASRAHGRNEQFF. Here the CDR3 DNA reads TGCGCCAGCAGGGCGCATGGGCGCAATGAGCAGTTCTTC. The chain combines TRBV5-1 with TRBJ2-1; D is unclear. Germline loops: CDR1 SGHRS, CDR2 YFSETQ. There are 13 residues in the CDR3. The ends were cut back, 5 bases at V and 6 bases at J, with 12 bases in the middle.

This sequence joins TRBV4-2 and TRBJ2-2; the D is unclear. V lost 4 bases to trimming and J lost 4 bases, with 13 bases between them. There are 15 residues in the CDR3. The germline V gene has CDR1 LGHNA and CDR2 YNFKEQ. In DNA form, the CDR3 reads TGTGCCAGCAGCCCCCCCACGGCCCCCACCGGGGAGCTGTTTTTT. This codes for CASSPPTAPTGELFF.

This clonotype was detected only a few times. The V call is TRBV20-1, the J call TRBJ2-1; either TRBD1 or TRBD2 may fit D (5 bases each). The CDR3 is made up of 15 amino acids. Trimming took 0 bases from V and 6 from J, leaving 15 bases between them. Germline V CDR1 and CDR2: DFQATT, SNEGSKA (reference sequence). CDR3 in amino acids: CSARDPGTQINEQFF. As DNA, the CDR3 is TGCAGTGCTAGAGATCCGGGGACGCAGATCAATGAGCAGTTCTTC.

This clonotype was seen a handful of times. The DNA for the CDR3 is TGCAGCGTAACGGGACAGGGGTCCACAGATACGCAGTATTTT. It translates to CSVTGQGSTDTQYF. The chain links TRBV29-1 to TRBJ2-3, with 10 bases fitting TRBD1. With V trimmed by 6 bases and J by 2 bases, 5 bases remained unmatched. Germline V gene data show CDR1 as SQVTM and CDR2 as ANQGSEA. The CDR3 totals 14 residues.

The J gene is TRBJ2-1, the V gene TRBV7-3; D is possibly TRBD1 or TRBD2 (6 bases each). Per germline, CDR1 SGHTA and CDR2 FQGTGA. This CDR3 has 17 amino acids. Trimming left V 1 base short and J 6 bases short, with 19 bases between. The CDR3: CASSLISGAQVGNEQFF. The CDR3 nucleotides read TGTGCCAGCAGCTTAATCTCGGGGGCGCAGGTGGGCAATGAGCAGTTCTTC.

The J gene is TRBJ2-3, the V gene TRBV7-8, with D possibly called TRBD1 or TRBD2 (6 bases each). Germline values: CDR1 SGHVS, CDR2 FQNEAQ. The V and J ends lost 1 base and 2 bases respectively, with 19 bases between them. The CDR3 loop spans 18 amino acids. CDR3 in amino acids: CASSLEFAWGAFTDTQYF. In DNA form, the CDR3 reads TGTGCCAGCAGCTTAGAGTTCGCATGGGGGGCATTCACAGATACGCAGTATTTT.

The chain is built from TRBV10-3 and TRBJ2-1; no definite D call. Trimming shortened V by 4 bases and J by 5 bases, and 9 bases separated the two germline ends. Germline V lookup: CDR1 ENHRY, CDR2 SYGVKD. This CDR3 has 13 residues. CDR3 loop: CAISGGPDNEQFF. In DNA, the CDR3 is TGTGCCATCAGTGGGGGTCCAGACAATGAGCAGTTCTTC.

The chain employs TRBV29-1 and TRBJ2-4; no reliable D call. This CDR3 spans 12 amino acids. CDR1 and CDR2 from the germline V gene are SQVTM and ANQGSEA. Trimming cost V 6 bases and J 8 bases, with 14 bases left between them. The chain's CDR3 is CSVELTPYIQYF. The CDR3 region has the DNA TGCAGCGTCGAACTAACACCATACATTCAGTACTTC.

The rearrangement joins TRBV11-2 to TRBJ1-1, with 10 bases aligning to TRBD1. The CDR3 length is 14 residues. Per the germline V gene, CDR1 is SGHAT and CDR2 is FQNNGV. The junction had 5 bases not matched to a gene; V was cut back by 5 bases and J by 5 bases. CDR3 nucleotide sequence: TGTGCCAGCAGCCGGGACAGGGGTATGACTGAAGCTTTCTTT. Encoded protein: CASSRDRGMTEAFF.

This clonotype was counted only a few times. DNA for the CDR3: TGTGCCAGCAGAACTACAGGGTCCACCTACAATGAGCAGTTCTTC. It is translated as CASRTTGSTYNEQFF. This chain links TRBV12-3 or TRBV12-4 with TRBJ2-1; TRBD1 might be the D (6 bases). The CDR3 loop spans 15 amino acids. Between the trimmed V and J ends, which lost 6 bases and 2 bases, there was a span of 14 bases.

The rearrangement joins TRBV12-3 or TRBV12-4 to TRBJ2-3, with 7 bases that match TRBD1. V trimming: 2 bases; J trimming: 4 bases; junction bases outside the gene matches: 6. The CDR3 loop spans 15 amino acids. The CDR3 coding sequence is TGTGCCAGCAGTTTATGGGGGACAGACCCAGATACGCAGTATTTT. Translation gives CASSLWGTDPDTQYF.

J is TRBJ1-1 and V is TRBV12-5, with 8 bases fitting TRBD1. The V gene end was trimmed by 1 base and the J gene end by 1 base; junction bases not matched to a gene: 8. The CDR3 contains 17 residues. Germline V gives CDR1 LGHNT, CDR2 FRNRAP. The CDR3 loop reads CASGLDPWTGKNTEAFF. The CDR3, as DNA: TGTGCTAGTGGTTTGGACCCATGGACAGGGAAGAACACTGAAGCTTTCTTT.

The gene calls are TRBV7-2 and TRBJ2-1; D is undetermined. This CDR3 is built from 13 residues. CDR1 SGHTA and CDR2 FQGNSA come from the germline V gene. V lost 1 base, J lost 10 bases, and 11 bases lay in between. This chain's CDR3 is CASSLVLGQEQFF. DNA for the CDR3: TGTGCCAGCAGCTTAGTTCTAGGTCAAGAGCAGTTCTTC.